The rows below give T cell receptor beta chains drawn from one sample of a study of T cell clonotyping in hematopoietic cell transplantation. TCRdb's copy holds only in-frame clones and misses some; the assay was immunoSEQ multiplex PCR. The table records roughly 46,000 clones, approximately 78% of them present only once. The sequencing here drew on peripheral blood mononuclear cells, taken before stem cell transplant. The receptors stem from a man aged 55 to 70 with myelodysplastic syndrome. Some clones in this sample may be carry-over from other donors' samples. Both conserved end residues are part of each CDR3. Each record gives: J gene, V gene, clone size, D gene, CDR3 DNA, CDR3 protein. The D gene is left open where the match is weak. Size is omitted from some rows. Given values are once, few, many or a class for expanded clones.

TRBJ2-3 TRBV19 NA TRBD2 TGTGCCAGTAGTGTCGAGCGGGGGGCGGATACGCAGTATTTT CASSVERGADTQYF
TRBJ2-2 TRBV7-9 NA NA TGTGCCAGCAGCTTAGGTATCGGGTTTTTGAACACCGGGGAGCTGTTTTTT CASSLGIGFLNTGELFF
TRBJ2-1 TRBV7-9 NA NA TGTGCCAGCAGCTTAGATAGACACGAGCAGTTCTTC CASSLDRHEQFF
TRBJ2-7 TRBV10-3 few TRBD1 TGTGCCATCAGGAGACAGGGGGCACTCTCCTACGAGCAGTACTTC CAIRRQGALSYEQYF
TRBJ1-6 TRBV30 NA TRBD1 TGTGCCTGGAGTACCGGACAGGGGGTGAATTCACCCCTCCACTTT CAWSTGQGVNSPLHF
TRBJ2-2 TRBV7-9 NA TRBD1 TGTGCCAGCAGCTTTGACAGGGGGAGCAGCACCGGGGAGCTGTTTTTT CASSFDRGSSTGELFF
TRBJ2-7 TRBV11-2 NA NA TGTGCCAGCAATCTGGGGCAGGCCTACGAGCAGTACTTC CASNLGQAYEQYF
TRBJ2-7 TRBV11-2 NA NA TGTGCCAGCAGCTTAGTGGGGGGGCTCTACGAGCAGTACTTC CASSLVGGLYEQYF
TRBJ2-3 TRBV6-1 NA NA TGTGCCAGCAGTAATGCAGGGGGGAGGACAGATACGCAGTATTTT CASSNAGGRTDTQYF
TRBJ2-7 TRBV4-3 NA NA TGCGCCAGCAGCCTTGGGACATACTCCTACGAGCAGTACTTC CASSLGTYSYEQYF
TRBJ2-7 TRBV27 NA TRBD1 TGTGCCAGCAGTCTCACCGTCGGGACAGGGGTATACGAGCAGTACTTC CASSLTVGTGVYEQYF
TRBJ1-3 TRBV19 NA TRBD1 TGTGCCAGTAGACGGCAACAGGGGAGCTGGGGAAACACCATATATTTT CASRRQQGSWGNTIYF
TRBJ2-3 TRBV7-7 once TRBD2 TGTGCTAGCAGCCGGACTAGCGGCACAGATACGCAGTATTTT CASSRTSGTDTQYF
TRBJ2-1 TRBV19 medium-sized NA TGTGCCAGTAGTATCCAGGCCTACAATGAGCAGTTCTTC CASSIQAYNEQFF
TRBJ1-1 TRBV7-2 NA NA TGTGCCAGCAGCCCCTACCTCACGGGGGAGAACACTGAAGCTTTCTTT CASSPYLTGENTEAFF
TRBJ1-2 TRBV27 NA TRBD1 TGTGCCAGCAGTTCATGGGGACAGGGTAGGAGCTACACCTTC CASSSWGQGRSYTF
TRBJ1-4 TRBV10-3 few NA TGTGCCATCAGTGACAGGGGCCGGGATGAAAAACTGTTTTTT CAISDRGRDEKLFF
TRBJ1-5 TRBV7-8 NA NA TGTGCCAGCAGCTTAGATATTATCACAGTTAGCAATCAGCCCCAGCATTTT CASSLDIITVSNQPQHF
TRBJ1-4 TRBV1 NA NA TGCACCACCCTTAATGAAAAACTGTTTTTT CTTLNEKLFF
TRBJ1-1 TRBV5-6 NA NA TGTGCCAGCAGCCGTCCGGAGCTCCCGAACACTGAAGCTTTCTTT CASSRPELPNTEAFF
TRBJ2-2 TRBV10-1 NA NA TGCGCCAGCACCCACCACGGGGAGCTGTTTTTT CASTHHGELFF
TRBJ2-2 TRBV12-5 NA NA TGTGCTAGTCGAGTGGGGGTACCCACCGGGGAGCTGTTTTTT CASRVGVPTGELFF
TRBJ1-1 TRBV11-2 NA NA TGCGCCAGCAGCCAAGATTGGGAGGGCACTGAAGCTTTCTTT CASSQDWEGTEAFF
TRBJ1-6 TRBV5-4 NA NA TGTGCCAGCAGTAACCCCGGGACATATCCTTCACCCCTCCACTTT CASSNPGTYPSPLHF
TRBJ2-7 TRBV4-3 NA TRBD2 TGCGCCAGCAGCCAAGTGCTAGCGGGGGGCTACGAGCAGTACTTC CASSQVLAGGYEQYF
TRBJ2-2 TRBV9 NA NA TGTGCCAGCAGCGTCCCGAACACCGGGGAGCTGTTTTTT CASSVPNTGELFF
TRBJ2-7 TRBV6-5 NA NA TGTGCCACCAAAAGGGGGGGCACTCGGTACGAGCAGTACTTC CATKRGGTRYEQYF
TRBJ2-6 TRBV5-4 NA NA TGTGCCAGCAGCTCCTCCGGGGACAAGAAGGGCTCTGGGGCCAACGTCCTGACTTTC CASSSSGDKKGSGANVLTF
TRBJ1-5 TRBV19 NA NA TGTGCCAGTAGTATCCTTGACAGTAGCAATCAGCCCCAGCATTTT CASSILDSSNQPQHF
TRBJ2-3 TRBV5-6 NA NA TGTGCCAGCAGCTTGGCCTCAGGCTTTAGCACAGATACGCAGTATTTT CASSLASGFSTDTQYF
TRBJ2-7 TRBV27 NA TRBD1 TGTGCCAGCAGTTTAACAAAGTCAGGGGACAGCTACGAGCAGTACTTC CASSLTKSGDSYEQYF
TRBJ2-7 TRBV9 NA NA TGTGCCAGCAGCGTAGAGGGCTACCCGGCCGCCTACGAGCAGTACTTC CASSVEGYPAAYEQYF
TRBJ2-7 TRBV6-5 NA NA TGTGCCAGCAGTTACGACAGAGACTACGAGCAGTACTTC CASSYDRDYEQYF
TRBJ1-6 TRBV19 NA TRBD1 TGTGCCAGTAGTGTGACAGGGACAAATTCACCCCTCCACTTT CASSVTGTNSPLHF
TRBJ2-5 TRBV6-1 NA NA TGTGCCAGCGGACGCTTTTGGTCGGAGACCCAGTACTTC CASGRFWSETQYF
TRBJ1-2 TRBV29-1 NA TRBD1 TGCAGCGTTGCCCACAGGGGGAGCTACACCTTC CSVAHRGSYTF
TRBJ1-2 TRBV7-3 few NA TGTGCCAGCAGCTTATTGGGAGGGTATGGCTACACCTTC CASSLLGGYGYTF
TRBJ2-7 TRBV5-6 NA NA TGTGCCAGCAGCTTTAAGGCTTACCAGTACTTC CASSFKAYQYF
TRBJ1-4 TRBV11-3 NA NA TGTGCCAGCAGCTTAGCCCAGGTAAGCGAAAAGGAGGAAAAACTGTTTTTT CASSLAQVSEKEEKLFF
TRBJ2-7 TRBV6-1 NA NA TGTGCCAGCAGTGAAGCGGGACCCTGGAACGAGCAGTACTTC CASSEAGPWNEQYF
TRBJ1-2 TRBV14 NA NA TGTGCCAGCAGCCAAGGGGGGATGGATGGCTACACCTTC CASSQGGMDGYTF
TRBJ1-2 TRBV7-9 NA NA TGTGCCAGCAGCAATACAGGGCCCGGAGCCGGATTGAACTATGGCTACACCTTC CASSNTGPGAGLNYGYTF
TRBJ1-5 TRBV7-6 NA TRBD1 TGTGCCAGCAGCTTAGGGGGACAGGGTCTACAGCCCCAGCATTTT CASSLGGQGLQPQHF
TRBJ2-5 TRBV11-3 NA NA TGTGCCAGCAGCTTAGGACAGGGAGGGACCCAGTACTTC CASSLGQGGTQYF
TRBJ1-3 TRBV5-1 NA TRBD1 TGCGCCAGCAGCTTCACAGGGACAGGGGCCGGAAACACCATATATTTT CASSFTGTGAGNTIYF
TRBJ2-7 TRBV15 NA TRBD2 TGTGCCACCAGCAGAGGACTAGCGGGGGGGCCACCCTACGAGCAGTACTTC CATSRGLAGGPPYEQYF
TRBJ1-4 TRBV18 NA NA TGTGCCAGCCAAAAAGGACAGCGAAATGAAAAACTGTTTTTT CASQKGQRNEKLFF
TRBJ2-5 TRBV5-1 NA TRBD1 TGCGCCAGCAGCTCTACCGGACAGGGGGCGCGGGAGACCCAGTACTTC CASSSTGQGARETQYF